Following are 29 T cell receptor beta chains from one sample sequenced in a study of beta chain features in type 1 diabetes. Reverse transcription of all isolated RNA meant that expressed TCRB transcripts were sequenced. Sequenced by immunoSEQ multiplex PCR; TCRdb stores in-frame clones only, minus some. The sample yields some 660,000 clones, around an eighth seen once. Overall study findings and caveats: Moderate yet significant TCRB CDR3 shortening was seen in Type 1 diabetes patients in all four CD4+ subsets.

Their antigens remain unidentified. Sequencing was carried out using naive CD4+ T cells from blood. Source of these receptors: a man younger than 35 with type 1 diabetes.

The V call is TRBV28, the J call TRBJ1-1; 7 nucleotides agree with TRBD1. Trimming took 8 bases from V and 0 from J; bases not matched to a gene: 9. CDR3 length equals 15 residues. Germline CDR1 and CDR2: MDHEN and SYDVKM. The CDR3 is CASGAGGALNTEAFF. The CDR3 DNA follows: TGTGCCAGCGGGGCAGGGGGGGCCTTGAACACTGAAGCTTTCTTT.

The chain recombines TRBV2 with TRBJ1-2; D unclear. V dropped 6 bases and J dropped 0 bases, with 8 bases sitting between them. CDR3 length: 13 amino acids. From germline, CDR1 is SNHLY and CDR2 FYNNEI. As DNA, the CDR3 is TGTGCCAGCAGGGAGCCCGCTAACTATGGCTACACCTTC. Its protein product is CASREPANYGYTF.

The table lists this clone with a few counts. The rearrangement links TRBV30 to TRBJ1-5; maybe TRBD1 (5 bases). V shed 4 bases and J shed 3 bases, with 13 bases lying between them. The CDR3 extends over 14 amino acids. Germline CDR1 GTSNPN, CDR2 SVGIG (reference sequence). The CDR3 reads CAWNSGGYNQPQHF. CDR3 sequence (DNA): TGTGCCTGGAACAGCGGGGGTTACAATCAGCCCCAGCATTTT. The full variable domain, rest sourced from reference TRBV30 and TRBJ1-5, is SQTIHQWPATLVQPVGSPLSLECTVEGTSNPNLYWYRQAAGRGLQLLFYSVGIGQISSEVPQNLSASRPQDRQFILSSKKLLLSDSGFYLCAWNSGGYNQPQHFGDGTRLSIL.

This clone was observed a few times. This sequence joins TRBV29-1 and TRBJ1-2, with TRBD1 identical over 7 bases. There are 16 residues in the CDR3. V lost 2 bases to trimming and J lost 4 bases; unmatched junction nucleotides: 13. The germline V gene has CDR1 SQVTM and CDR2 ANQGSEA. Here the CDR3 DNA reads TGCAGCGTTGAACACCCCACAGGGGCCCTGCTCTATGGCTACACCTTC. Translating it yields CSVEHPTGALLYGYTF.

A few counts support this clone. The chain uses TRBV5-4 and TRBJ2-2, with D uncertain. The CDR3 has 16 residues. The V end was cut by 0 bases, the J end by 4 bases, with 13 bases between. The germline CDR1 and CDR2 sequences are SGHNT and YYREEE (reference sequence). The CDR3 is CASSLAGVMTTGELFF. DNA for the CDR3: TGTGCCAGCAGCTTGGCCGGTGTGATGACCACCGGGGAGCTGTTTTTT.

This clone was counted between two and nine times. The V and J genes are TRBV19 and TRBJ2-3; no definite D call. This CDR3 is built from 13 residues. Looked up from germline, CDR1 is LNHDA and CDR2 is SQIVND (reference sequence). V was pared by 0 bases and J by 6 bases, with 7 bases between. The CDR3 is CASSIEAEDTQYF. For the CDR3, the DNA is TGTGCCAGTAGTATAGAGGCAGAGGATACGCAGTATTTT.

This clone was picked up a small number of times. This chain uses TRBV4-3 with TRBJ2-3, with D possibly called TRBD1 or TRBD2 (7 bases each). The CDR3 loop spans 16 amino acids. CDR1 LGHNA and CDR2 YSLEER come from the germline V gene. Trimming took 4 bases from V and 4 from J, leaving 18 bases between them. The CDR3 nucleotides read TGCGCCAGCAGCCGATCCCCAGGGGGGGCCCCAGATACGCAGTATTTT. Amino acids: CASSRSPGGAPDTQYF.

In DNA, the CDR3 is TGCGCCAGCAGAGAACAGCCTCTCTCTGGAAACACCATATATTTT. Translating it yields CASREQPLSGNTIYF. The V and J genes are TRBV5-1 and TRBJ1-3; D is unresolved. CDR1 is SGHRS, CDR2 YFSETQ, per germline. The CDR3 totals 15 residues. Trimming cost V 5 bases and J 0 bases, with 12 bases left between them.

The rearrangement uses TRBV5-1 and TRBJ2-5, with 9 nucleotides matching TRBD2. The CDR3 is 14 amino acids. Germline values: CDR1 SGHRS, CDR2 YFSETQ. Trimming took 1 base from V and 5 from J; bases not matched to a gene: 3. The CDR3 region is CASSLPAGGETQYF. The DNA for the CDR3 is TGCGCCAGCAGCTTGCCAGCGGGAGGTGAGACCCAGTACTTC. Based on the CDR3 plus reference TRBV5-1 and TRBJ2-5, the full variable domain is KAGVTQTPRYLIKTRGQQVTLSCSPISGHRSVSWYQQTPGQGLQFLFEYFSETQRNKGNFPGRFSGRQFSNSRSEMNVSTLELGDSALYLCASSLPAGGETQYFGPGTRLLVL.

Comment on this clone: The identical CDR3 is also encoded by other nucleotide sequences in the sample. This chain uses TRBV29-1 with TRBJ1-5; no clear D gene. V was trimmed by 4 bases and J by 2 bases, leaving 9 bases between them. Germline V lookup: CDR1 SQVTM, CDR2 ANQGSEA. CDR3 length: 13 amino acids. In DNA form, the CDR3 reads TGCAGCGTTGGGGAGGGCCGCAATCAGCCCCAGCATTTT. It codes for CSVGEGRNQPQHF.

This clone was recorded a few times. CDR3 amino acids: CASSRQGPDTQYF. CDR3 nucleotide sequence: TGTGCCAGCAGTCGACAGGGCCCAGATACGCAGTATTTT. V is TRBV6-5 and J is TRBJ2-3, with 7 bases that match TRBD1. CDR3 size: 13 residues. The ends lost 5 bases at V and 4 bases at J; junction bases unmatched: 3. The germline gives CDR1 MNHEY, CDR2 SVGAGI.

This chain joins TRBV28 and TRBJ1-2; D perhaps matches TRBD1 (6 bases). Germline lookup yields CDR1 MDHEN and CDR2 SYDVKM. With 6 bases removed from V and 8 bases from J, the gap between germline ends came to 19 bases. The length of the CDR3 is 14 residues. The CDR3 region is CASSVSGQRYGYTF. In nucleotides, the CDR3 is TGTGCCAGCAGCGTCTCGGGACAACGATACGGCTACACCTTC.

CDR3 loop: CASSQANTGGTYF. DNA of the CDR3: TGCGCCAGCAGCCAGGCTAACACCGGCGGGACGTACTTC. The chain has TRBV4-1 and TRBJ2-7; weak D call: TRBD2 (6 bases). Germline CDR1 reads MGHRA; CDR2 reads YSYEKL. V shed 3 bases and J shed 12 bases, with 18 bases lying between them. This CDR3 is 13 amino acids long.

This clone appeared a single time. The chain has TRBV5-4 and TRBJ2-7, with D possibly matching TRBD1 (5 bases). Trimming took 2 bases from V and 5 from J, leaving 14 bases between them. The CDR3 sequence is 14 residues long. The germline CDR1 and CDR2 sequences are SGHNT and YYREEE (reference sequence). The CDR3 region is CASSFRSIRDEQYF. The CDR3 DNA reads TGTGCCAGCAGCTTTCGATCTATCAGGGACGAGCAGTACTTC.

The table lists this clone with a few counts. J is TRBJ2-1 and V is TRBV27, with D maybe TRBD2 (5 bases). The CDR3 contains 13 residues. The V and J ends lost 2 bases and 6 bases respectively, with 8 bases between them. Germline assignment: CDR1 MNHEY and CDR2 SMNVEV (reference sequence). The CDR3 region is CASSLLAGNEQFF. The DNA of the CDR3 is TGTGCCAGCAGTTTACTAGCCGGCAATGAGCAGTTCTTC.

V gene TRBV5-4 combines with J gene TRBJ1-1, with 7 bases aligning to TRBD1. The CDR3 totals 15 residues. The V gene end was trimmed by 4 bases and the J gene end by 5 bases; junction bases not matched to a gene: 11. Germline assignment: CDR1 SGHNT and CDR2 YYREEE (reference sequence). This CDR3 reads CASSTMTGRGTEAFF. CDR3 nucleotides: TGTGCCAGCAGCACCATGACAGGGCGTGGGACTGAAGCTTTCTTT. Using reference TRBV5-4 and TRBJ1-1 for the parts outside the CDR3, the full variable domain is ETGVTQSPTHLIKTRGQQVTLRCSSQSGHNTVSWYQQALGQGPQFIFQYYREEENGRGNFPPRFSGLQFPNYSSELNVNALELDDSALYLCASSTMTGRGTEAFFGQGTRLTVV.

There are a few counts of this clone. The CDR3: CASSLATRVDNEQFF. The CDR3, as DNA: TGCGCCAGCAGCTTAGCCACTAGGGTGGACAATGAGCAGTTCTTC. The chain recombines TRBV5-1 with TRBJ2-1; a weak D match, TRBD2 (5 bases). Trimming took off 2 bases at V and 5 bases at J, with 14 bases between the two ends. The CDR3 is 15 amino acids. Germline V gene lookup returns CDR1 SGHRS and CDR2 YFSETQ.

J is TRBJ1-5 and V is TRBV28; D is unresolved. Between the trimmed V and J ends, which lost 3 bases and 4 bases, there was a span of 7 bases. CDR1 MDHEN and CDR2 SYDVKM come from the germline V gene. The CDR3 is 13 amino acids. The CDR3 DNA sequence: TGTGCCAGCAGTTTGGGTCATAATCAGCCCCAGCATTTT. This translates into CASSLGHNQPQHF.

This clone was seen a few times. V is TRBV5-1 and J is TRBJ2-7; TRBD1 or TRBD2 may be the D gene (7 bases each). CDR1 and CDR2 (germline): SGHRS, YFSETQ. The CDR3 sequence is 15 residues long. Trimming pared 4 bases from V and 0 bases from J, leaving 14 bases between. The CDR3 is CASSLTGEGSYEQYF. DNA for the CDR3: TGCGCCAGCAGCCTCACAGGGGAGGGCTCCTACGAGCAGTACTTC.

This clone has a handful of counts. This rearrangement joins TRBV6-5 to TRBJ2-4; D ambiguous. Germline CDR1 MNHEY, CDR2 SVGAGI. V was trimmed by 2 bases and J by 8 bases, leaving 19 bases between them. The CDR3 sequence is 16 residues long. CDR3 region: CASSYNTRTSWDIQYF. CDR3 DNA sequence: TGTGCCAGCAGTTACAATACCCGAACCTCTTGGGACATTCAGTACTTC.

This clone was counted a few times. Additional DNA sequences in this sample encode the identical CDR3. This chain links TRBV7-9 with TRBJ2-3; TRBD2 matches 7 bases. CDR3 size: 14 residues. In germline, CDR1 is SEHNR, CDR2 FQNEAQ (reference sequence). The trim removed 5 bases at V and 1 base at J, leaving 3 bases unmatched. Here the CDR3 DNA reads TGTGCCAGCAGCCCCCGGGGGGGCACAGATACGCAGTATTTT. Amino acid sequence: CASSPRGGTDTQYF.

This clone has only a few counts. The chain is built from TRBV7-9 and TRBJ2-7; 8 positions match TRBD1. V trimming: 1 base; J trimming: 6 bases; junction bases outside the gene matches: 8. Germline lookup yields CDR1 SEHNR and CDR2 FQNEAQ (reference sequence). The CDR3 is made up of 15 amino acids. CDR3 nucleotide sequence: TGTGCCAGCAGCTTAGACGCAGGGGGCTCTCGCGAGCAGTACTTC. This encodes CASSLDAGGSREQYF.

V gene TRBV29-1 combines with J gene TRBJ1-1, with 10 bases aligning to TRBD1. J gave up 10 bases and V 7 bases, and 9 bases lay outside the gene matches. The CDR3 length is 12 residues. Germline V gene sequence: CDR1 SQVTM, CDR2 ANQGSEA. CDR3 region: CSETGGEEVAFF. The CDR3 DNA follows: TGCAGCGAGACAGGGGGCGAGGAGGTAGCTTTCTTT.

With respect to this clone: The junction departs from germline at one end; a sequencing error may be responsible. The chain has TRBV7-7 and TRBJ2-5; 16 bases fit TRBD2. CDR1 SSHAT and CDR2 FNYEAQ come from the germline V gene (reference sequence). The CDR3 has 15 amino acids. This CDR3 reads CASSPGLAGGETQYF. In DNA, the CDR3 is TGTGCTAGCAGCCCGGGACTAGCGGGAGGGGAGACCCAGTACTTC.

The CDR3 loop is CASSVRGQGPYEQYF. The CDR3 bases are TGTGCCAGCAGCGTGCGCGGACAGGGTCCCTACGAGCAGTACTTC. This chain links TRBV7-2 with TRBJ2-7, with 8 nucleotides matching TRBD1. Losses at the gene ends were 5 bases for V and 2 bases for J; bases not matched to a gene: 8. CDR1 and CDR2 (germline): SGHTA, FQGNSA. CDR3 length equals 15 residues.

This clone was found a few times. V and J are TRBV30 and TRBJ1-2, with D tentatively TRBD1 (5 bases). The CDR3 has 13 residues. Trimming shortened V by 8 bases and J by 1 base, and 14 bases separated the two germline ends. Germline V gives CDR1 GTSNPN, CDR2 SVGIG (reference sequence). CDR3 in amino acids: CAREGHRNYGYTF. CDR3 nucleotides: TGTGCCCGGGAAGGACACCGTAACTATGGCTACACCTTC.

This clone was picked up a small number of times. V is TRBV6-5 and J is TRBJ1-1; D gene ambiguous. CDR1 and CDR2 (germline): MNHEY, SVGAGI. Deletions cut 7 bases from V and 4 bases from J, with 13 bases between. The CDR3 is 13 amino acids. The CDR3, as DNA: TGTGCCAGCATCTCCCAATCAGGCACTGAAGCTTTCTTT. Translated, it gives CASISQSGTEAFF.

This chain uses TRBV25-1 with TRBJ1-4; TRBD1 matches at 7 bases. CDR1 and CDR2 (germline): MGHDK, SYGVNS. The CDR3 extends over 16 amino acids. Trimming at V came to 3 bases and at J to 7 bases, leaving 11 bases not matched to a gene. Written as DNA, the CDR3 is TGTGCCAGCAGTGACCAGGGGACAGTTGGTCGTGAAAAACTGTTTTTT. Its protein is CASSDQGTVGREKLFF. Complete variable domain (other parts from reference TRBV25-1 and TRBJ1-4): EADIYQTPRYLVIGTGKKITLECSQTMGHDKMYWYQQDPGMELHLIHYSYGVNSTEKGDLSSESTVSRIRTEHFPLTLESARPSHTSQYLCASSDQGTVGREKLFFGSGTQLSVL.

The rearrangement links TRBV5-1 to TRBJ2-3; 8 bases agree with TRBD1. This CDR3 has 14 amino acids. Per germline, CDR1 SGHRS and CDR2 YFSETQ. J was trimmed by 5 bases and V by 4 bases; bases with no gene match: 6. In DNA form, the CDR3 reads TGCGCCAGCAGCCCGGACAGGGCAGGAGATACGCAGTATTTT. This sequence encodes CASSPDRAGDTQYF.